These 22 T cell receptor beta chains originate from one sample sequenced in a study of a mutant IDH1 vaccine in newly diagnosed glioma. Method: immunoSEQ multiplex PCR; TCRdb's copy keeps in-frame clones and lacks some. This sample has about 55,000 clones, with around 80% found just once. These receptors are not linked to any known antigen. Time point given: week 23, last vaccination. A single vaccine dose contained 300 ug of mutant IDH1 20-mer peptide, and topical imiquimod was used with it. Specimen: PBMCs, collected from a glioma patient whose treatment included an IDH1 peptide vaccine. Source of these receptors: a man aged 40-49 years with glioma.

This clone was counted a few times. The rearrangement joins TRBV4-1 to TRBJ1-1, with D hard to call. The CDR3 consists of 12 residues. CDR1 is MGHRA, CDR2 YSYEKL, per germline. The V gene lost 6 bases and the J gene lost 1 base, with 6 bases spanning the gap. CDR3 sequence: CASRGWNTEAFF. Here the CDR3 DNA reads TGCGCCAGCAGGGGGTGGAACACTGAAGCTTTCTTT.

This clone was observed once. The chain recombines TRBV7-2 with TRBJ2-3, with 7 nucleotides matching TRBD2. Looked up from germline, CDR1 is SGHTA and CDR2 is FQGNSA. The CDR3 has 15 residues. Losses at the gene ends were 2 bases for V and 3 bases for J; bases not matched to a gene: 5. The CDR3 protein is CASSLWQGGTDTQYF. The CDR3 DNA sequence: TGTGCCAGCAGCTTATGGCAGGGAGGGACAGATACGCAGTATTTT.

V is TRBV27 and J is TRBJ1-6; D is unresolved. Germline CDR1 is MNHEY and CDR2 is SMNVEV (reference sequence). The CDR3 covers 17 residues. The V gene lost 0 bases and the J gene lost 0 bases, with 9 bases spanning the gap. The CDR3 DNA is TGTGCCAGCAGTTTATCCTTCAAGAGCTCCTATAATTCACCCCTCCACTTT. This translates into CASSLSFKSSYNSPLHF.

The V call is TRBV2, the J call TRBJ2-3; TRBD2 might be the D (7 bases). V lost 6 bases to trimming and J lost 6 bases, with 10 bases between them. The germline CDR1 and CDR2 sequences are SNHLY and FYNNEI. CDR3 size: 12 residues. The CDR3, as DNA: TGTGCCAGCAGGAGGGGGGGCGATACGCAGTATTTT. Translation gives CASRRGGDTQYF.

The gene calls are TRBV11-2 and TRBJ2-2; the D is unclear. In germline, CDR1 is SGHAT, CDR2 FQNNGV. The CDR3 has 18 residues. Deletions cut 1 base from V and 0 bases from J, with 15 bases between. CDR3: CASSLARYPTANTGELFF. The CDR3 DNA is TGTGCCAGCAGCTTAGCACGCTACCCCACGGCGAACACCGGGGAGCTGTTTTTT. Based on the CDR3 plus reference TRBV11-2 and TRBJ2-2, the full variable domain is EAGVAQSPRYKIIEKRQSVAFWCNPISGHATLYWYQQILGQGPKLLIQFQNNGVVDDSQLPKDRFSAERLKGVDSTLKIQPAKLEDSAVYLCASSLARYPTANTGELFFGEGSRLTVL.

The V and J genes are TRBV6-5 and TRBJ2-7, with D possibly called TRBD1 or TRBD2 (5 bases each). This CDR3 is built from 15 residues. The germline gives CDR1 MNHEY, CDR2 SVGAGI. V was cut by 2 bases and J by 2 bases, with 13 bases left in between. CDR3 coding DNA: TGTGCCAGCAGTTACACCGGGAAAGGGGCCTACGAGCAGTACTTC. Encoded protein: CASSYTGKGAYEQYF.

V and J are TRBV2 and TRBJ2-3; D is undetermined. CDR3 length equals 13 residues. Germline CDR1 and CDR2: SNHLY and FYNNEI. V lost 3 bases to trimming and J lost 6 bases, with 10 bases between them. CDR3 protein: CASSDPPRDTQYF. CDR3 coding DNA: TGTGCCAGCAGTGACCCGCCCCGGGATACGCAGTATTTT.

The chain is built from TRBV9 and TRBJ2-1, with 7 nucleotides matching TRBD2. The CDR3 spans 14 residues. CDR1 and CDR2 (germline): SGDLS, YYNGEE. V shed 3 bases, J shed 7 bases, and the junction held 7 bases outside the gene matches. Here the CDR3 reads CASSAPILANEQFF. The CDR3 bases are TGTGCCAGCAGCGCACCCATACTAGCGAATGAGCAGTTCTTC.

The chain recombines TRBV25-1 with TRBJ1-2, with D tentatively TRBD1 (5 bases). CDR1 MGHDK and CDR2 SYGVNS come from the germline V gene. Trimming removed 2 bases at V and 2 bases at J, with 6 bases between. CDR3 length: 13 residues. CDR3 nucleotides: TGTGCCAGCAGTGAACAGGGAAACTATGGCTACACCTTC. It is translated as CASSEQGNYGYTF.

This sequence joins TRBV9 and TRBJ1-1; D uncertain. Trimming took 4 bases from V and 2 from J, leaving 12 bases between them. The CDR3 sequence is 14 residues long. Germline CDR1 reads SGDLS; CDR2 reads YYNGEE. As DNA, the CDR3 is TGTGCCAGCAGCCTCCTCCCGGATAACACTGAAGCTTTCTTT. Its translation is CASSLLPDNTEAFF. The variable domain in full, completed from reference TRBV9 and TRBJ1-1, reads DSGVTQTPKHLITATGQRVTLRCSPRSGDLSVYWYQQSLDQGLQFLIQYYNGEERAKGNILERFSAQQFPDLHSELNLSSLELGDSALYFCASSLLPDNTEAFFGQGTRLTVV.

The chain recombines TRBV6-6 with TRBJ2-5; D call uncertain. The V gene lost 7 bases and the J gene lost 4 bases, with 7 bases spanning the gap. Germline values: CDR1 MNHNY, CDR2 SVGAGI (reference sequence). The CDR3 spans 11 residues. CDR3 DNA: TGTGCCAGCACCCGAGCAGAGACCCAGTACTTC. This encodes CASTRAETQYF.

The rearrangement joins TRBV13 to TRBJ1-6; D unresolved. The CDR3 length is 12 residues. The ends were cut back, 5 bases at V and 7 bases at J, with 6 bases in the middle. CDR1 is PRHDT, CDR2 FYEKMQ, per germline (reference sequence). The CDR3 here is CASSPTNSPLHF. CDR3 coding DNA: TGTGCCAGCAGCCCTACAAATTCACCCCTCCACTTT.

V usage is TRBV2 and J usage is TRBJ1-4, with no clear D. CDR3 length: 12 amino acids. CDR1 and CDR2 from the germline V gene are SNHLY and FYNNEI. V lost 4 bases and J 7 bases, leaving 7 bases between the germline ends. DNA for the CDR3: TGTGCCAGCAGTGGGCACGGTGAAAAACTGTTTTTT. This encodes CASSGHGEKLFF.

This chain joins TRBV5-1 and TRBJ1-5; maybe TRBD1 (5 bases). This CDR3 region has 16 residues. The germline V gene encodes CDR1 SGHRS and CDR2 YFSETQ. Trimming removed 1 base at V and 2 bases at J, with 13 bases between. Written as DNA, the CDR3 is TGCGCCAGCAGCTTGACAGGCCACGGAGGCAATCAGCCCCAGCATTTT. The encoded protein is CASSLTGHGGNQPQHF. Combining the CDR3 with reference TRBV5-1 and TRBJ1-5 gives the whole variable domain KAGVTQTPRYLIKTRGQQVTLSCSPISGHRSVSWYQQTPGQGLQFLFEYFSETQRNKGNFPGRFSGRQFSNSRSEMNVSTLELGDSALYLCASSLTGHGGNQPQHFGDGTRLSIL.

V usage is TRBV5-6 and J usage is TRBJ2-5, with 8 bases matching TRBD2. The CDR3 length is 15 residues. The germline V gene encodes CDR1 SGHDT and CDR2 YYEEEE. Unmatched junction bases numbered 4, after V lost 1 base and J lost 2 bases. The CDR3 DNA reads TGTGCCAGCAGCTTGCTGGTAGCGGGGCAAGAGACCCAGTACTTC. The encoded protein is CASSLLVAGQETQYF.

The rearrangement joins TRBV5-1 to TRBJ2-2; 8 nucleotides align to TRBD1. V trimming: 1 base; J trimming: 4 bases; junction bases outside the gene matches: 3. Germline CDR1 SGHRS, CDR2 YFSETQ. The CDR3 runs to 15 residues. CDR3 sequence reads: CASSLRGQGTGELFF. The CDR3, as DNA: TGCGCCAGCAGCTTGAGAGGACAGGGCACCGGGGAGCTGTTTTTT.

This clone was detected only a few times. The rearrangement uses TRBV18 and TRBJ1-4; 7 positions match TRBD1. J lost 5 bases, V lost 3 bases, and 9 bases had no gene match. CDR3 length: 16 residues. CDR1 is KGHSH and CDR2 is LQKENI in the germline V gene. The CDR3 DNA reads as TGTGCCAGCTCACCTCGCCAGACAGGGTTGAATGAAAAACTGTTTTTT. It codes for CASSPRQTGLNEKLFF.

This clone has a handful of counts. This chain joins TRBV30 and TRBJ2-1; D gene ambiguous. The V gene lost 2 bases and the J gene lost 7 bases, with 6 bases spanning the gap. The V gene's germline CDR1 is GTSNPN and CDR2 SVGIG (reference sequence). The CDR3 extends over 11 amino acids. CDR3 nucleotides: TGTGCCTGGAGTCCCCGAAATGAGCAGTTCTTC. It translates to CAWSPRNEQFF.

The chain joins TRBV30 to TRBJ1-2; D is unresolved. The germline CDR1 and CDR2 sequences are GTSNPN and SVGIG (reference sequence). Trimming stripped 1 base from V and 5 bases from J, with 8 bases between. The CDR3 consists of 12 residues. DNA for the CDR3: TGTGCCTGGAGTGATCGACCGTATGGCTACACCTTC. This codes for CAWSDRPYGYTF.

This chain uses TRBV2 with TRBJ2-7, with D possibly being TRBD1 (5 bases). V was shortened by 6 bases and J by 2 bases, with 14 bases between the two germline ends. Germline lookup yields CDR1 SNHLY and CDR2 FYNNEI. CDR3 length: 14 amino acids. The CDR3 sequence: CASRTWGRTYEQYF. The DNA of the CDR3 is TGTGCCAGCAGGACTTGGGGCAGAACCTACGAGCAGTACTTC.

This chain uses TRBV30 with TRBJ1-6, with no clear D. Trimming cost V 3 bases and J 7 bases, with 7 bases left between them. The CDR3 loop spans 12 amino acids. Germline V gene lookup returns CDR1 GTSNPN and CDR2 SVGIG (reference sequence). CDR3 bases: TGTGCCTGGAGCGTAGGGAATTCACCCCTCCACTTT. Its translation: CAWSVGNSPLHF.

Here the CDR3 reads CASSPTSGETYEQYF. CDR3 nucleotides: TGTGCCAGCAGCCCGACTAGCGGGGAGACCTACGAGCAGTACTTC. V and J are TRBV27 and TRBJ2-7, with 11 bases identical to TRBD2. The CDR3 is 15 residues long. In germline, CDR1 is MNHEY, CDR2 SMNVEV (reference sequence). Germline trimming cut 6 bases from V and 2 bases from J; bases unmatched to any gene: 6.